These 21 T cell receptor beta chains came from one sample sequenced in a study of shared clonotypes between healthy human individuals. Clones were sequenced by immunoSEQ multiplex PCR, and TCRdb holds only the in-frame ones, with some missing. This table holds approximately 320,000 clones, approximately 74% found once. Sequencing used memory CD4+ T cells sorted from blood. This sample's subset: CD45RA-negative fraction. Receptors were obtained from a man aged 25 to 45 in good health.

In DNA form, the CDR3 reads TGTGCCAGCAGTTTTAATCGAGAGACCCAGTACTTC. This encodes CASSFNRETQYF. The chain carries TRBV6-6 and TRBJ2-5; D gene ambiguous. The CDR3 is 12 amino acids. Deletions cut 4 bases from V and 4 bases from J, with 7 bases between. Germline values: CDR1 MNHNY, CDR2 SVGAGI (reference sequence).

The rearrangement uses TRBV10-3 and TRBJ1-4; no clear D. CDR3 length equals 11 residues. V was clipped by 2 bases and J by 8 bases, with 3 bases between them. Germline CDR1 reads ENHRY; CDR2 reads SYGVKD. CDR3: CAISEGEKLFF. As DNA, the CDR3 is TGTGCCATCAGTGAGGGGGAAAAACTGTTTTTT.

This clone was detected once. This chain's CDR3 is CASSFFSRLLGSEQYF. The CDR3, as DNA: TGTGCCAGCAGCTTTTTCTCGAGGTTGCTAGGTAGCGAGCAGTACTTC. This chain joins TRBV11-2 and TRBJ2-7; D not certain. CDR1 is SGHAT, CDR2 FQNNGV, per germline. V gave up 3 bases and J gave up 6 bases, with 21 bases separating them. The CDR3 loop spans 16 amino acids.

The chain uses TRBV6-5 and TRBJ2-5, with unresolved D. TRBJ2-7 matches the DNA end more closely, so the J call is doubtful. From germline, CDR1 is MNHEY and CDR2 SVGAGI. The CDR3 spans 14 residues. The DNA of the CDR3 is TGTGCCAGCTCAAACTACGGGTCCACATACGAGCAGTACTTC. It specifies CASSNYGSTYEQYF.

Only a few counts were recorded for this clone. This chain connects TRBV6-1 to TRBJ2-7; no reliable D call. Trimming cost V 7 bases and J 5 bases, with 12 bases left between them. Germline assignment: CDR1 MNHNS and CDR2 SASEGT. This CDR3 is 12 amino acids long. The CDR3 DNA is TGTGCCAGCAACCGTGTTGGGAACGAGCAGTACTTC. This encodes CASNRVGNEQYF.

The gene calls are TRBV10-3 and TRBJ1-1; D is possibly TRBD1 (5 bases). Germline V CDR1 and CDR2: ENHRY, SYGVKD. The CDR3 runs 13 residues. The V end was cut by 3 bases, the J end by 7 bases, with 12 bases between. CDR3 DNA: TGTGCCATCAGTGAAGGGGATCGTTTTGAAGCTTTCTTT. Translated, it gives CAISEGDRFEAFF.

Worth noting for this clone: This sample also contains other DNA sequences that code for the same CDR3. The CDR3: CAWSKGLAGNTDTQYF. CDR3 DNA: TGTGCCTGGAGTAAAGGACTAGCGGGAAACACAGATACGCAGTATTTT. The genes are TRBV30 and TRBJ2-3; 12 bases align to TRBD2. Losses at the gene ends were 2 bases for V and 2 bases for J; bases not matched to a gene: 5. The CDR3 is 16 amino acids. Per the germline V gene, CDR1 is GTSNPN and CDR2 is SVGIG (reference sequence).

The rearrangement links TRBV10-1 to TRBJ1-1; maybe TRBD1 (6 bases). Per germline, CDR1 WNHNN and CDR2 SYGVQD (reference sequence). The CDR3 has 14 amino acids. V lost 3 bases to trimming and J lost 7 bases, with 15 bases between them. The DNA of the CDR3 is TGCGCCAGCAGTGACCCGAGCGGGACAAATGAAGCTTTCTTT. Translation: CASSDPSGTNEAFF.

The CDR3 loop reads CASSSGTALNEKLFF. The CDR3 nucleotides are TGTGCCAGCAGCTCTGGGACAGCCCTTAATGAAAAACTGTTTTTT. The chain links TRBV5-4 to TRBJ1-4; 7 bases are a match to TRBD1. The germline V gene encodes CDR1 SGHNT and CDR2 YYREEE (reference sequence). The CDR3 sequence is 15 residues long. V dropped 3 bases and J dropped 4; count of bases not matched to a gene: 6.

The sample holds a few counts of this clone. The chain couples TRBV7-2 to TRBJ2-1; D not certain. Trimming shortened V by 3 bases and J by 4 bases, and 7 bases separated the two germline ends. This CDR3 comprises 13 residues. Germline CDR1 SGHTA, CDR2 FQGNSA. The CDR3 bases are TGTGCCAGCAGCTTGGGTTTATACAATGAGCAGTTCTTC. It translates to CASSLGLYNEQFF.

The rearrangement uses TRBV19 and TRBJ2-5; D may be TRBD2 (6 bases). Germline lookup yields CDR1 LNHDA and CDR2 SQIVND (reference sequence). The CDR3 loop spans 17 amino acids. The germline V and J ends were trimmed by 2 bases and 2 bases, with 18 bases remaining between them. In DNA form, the CDR3 reads TGTGCCAGTAGTATACATCCCGCTAGCGCCAAGCAAGAGACCCAGTACTTC. This sequence encodes CASSIHPASAKQETQYF.

The chain has TRBV7-3 and TRBJ2-2; D is undetermined. Trimming stripped 2 bases from V and 4 bases from J, with 5 bases between. Germline lookup yields CDR1 SGHTA and CDR2 FQGTGA. This CDR3 region has 13 residues. The CDR3 loop is CASSLGPTGELFF. CDR3 coding DNA: TGTGCCAGCAGCTTAGGGCCCACCGGGGAGCTGTTTTTT.

This clone was seen more than once but under ten times. The chain recombines TRBV7-2 with TRBJ2-7, with D possibly matching TRBD2 (5 bases). CDR1 is SGHTA, CDR2 FQGNSA, per germline. Trimming left V 5 bases short and J 7 bases short, with 21 bases between. The CDR3 contains 15 residues. In nucleotides, the CDR3 is TGTGCCAGCAGCATTCCCCGGGTGAGGGCGAAAGAGCAGTACTTC. Translating it yields CASSIPRVRAKEQYF.

Note on this clone: This could be a read error, since a much larger clone is one nucleotide away. The chain is built from TRBV29-1 and TRBJ1-1; TRBD1 agrees at 7 bases. The CDR3 extends over 14 amino acids. Germline values: CDR1 SQVTM, CDR2 ANQGSEA. V lost 8 bases and J lost 0; bases outside the gene matches: 9. This CDR3 is CSTWDSILNTEAFF. The DNA for the CDR3 is TGCAGCACCTGGGACAGCATATTGAACACTGAAGCTTTCTTT.

The chain uses TRBV5-6 and TRBJ1-4; 9 bases agree with TRBD1. In germline, CDR1 is SGHDT, CDR2 YYEEEE. With V trimmed by 3 bases and J by 2 bases, 11 bases remained unmatched. The CDR3 sequence is 18 residues long. The CDR3 DNA reads TGTGCCAGCAGCTGGGGACAGGGAGGGCTGGTGACTAATGAAAAACTGTTTTTT. This translates into CASSWGQGGLVTNEKLFF.

The CDR3 spells CASSQGHRSWDNEQFF. The CDR3 nucleotides are TGCGCCAGCAGCCAAGGACACCGGAGTTGGGACAATGAGCAGTTCTTC. The chain has TRBV4-3 and TRBJ2-1; D call uncertain. The germline V gene has CDR1 LGHNA and CDR2 YSLEER. V was cut by 1 base and J by 5 bases, with 15 bases left in between. The CDR3 is 16 residues long.

The chain employs TRBV4-3 and TRBJ2-3; D uncertain. CDR1 is LGHNA and CDR2 is YSLEER in the germline V gene. The CDR3 extends over 14 amino acids. Trimming stripped 0 bases from V and 0 bases from J, with 4 bases between. CDR3 in amino acids: CASSQDTSTDTQYF. The CDR3 nucleotides read TGCGCCAGCAGCCAAGACACGAGCACAGATACGCAGTATTTT.

This chain joins TRBV10-2 and TRBJ1-2, with 12 bases matching TRBD1. This CDR3 spans 14 amino acids. The V segment lost 4 bases and the J segment 8 bases; nucleotides outside the gene matches: 5. The V gene's germline CDR1 is WSHSY and CDR2 SAAADI. The CDR3 here is CASSGGQGARGYTF. Written as DNA, the CDR3 is TGCGCCAGCAGTGGGGGACAGGGGGCAAGGGGCTACACCTTC.

The chain joins TRBV4-1 to TRBJ1-4, with D perhaps matching TRBD1 (6 bases). Per the germline V gene, CDR1 is MGHRA and CDR2 is YSYEKL. This CDR3 comprises 16 residues. Trimming shortened V by 4 bases and J by 7 bases, and 19 bases separated the two germline ends. CDR3 bases: TGCGCCAGCAGCCCCCCCCGAGGCAGGGGAGGTGAAAAACTGTTTTTT. This sequence encodes CASSPPRGRGGEKLFF.

The CDR3 is CAWSVALTLNTEAFF. The CDR3 DNA follows: TGTGCCTGGAGTGTAGCTTTGACTCTGAACACTGAAGCTTTCTTT. The V and J genes are TRBV30 and TRBJ1-1; no firm D call. The CDR3 is 15 amino acids. Between the trimmed V and J ends, which lost 0 bases and 0 bases, there was a span of 11 bases. The germline CDR1 and CDR2 sequences are GTSNPN and SVGIG (reference sequence).

J is TRBJ1-2 and V is TRBV5-6, with D perhaps matching TRBD1 (5 bases). CDR1 and CDR2 from the germline V gene are SGHDT and YYEEEE. This CDR3 comprises 13 residues. The V and J ends lost 2 bases and 8 bases respectively, with 13 bases between them. As DNA, the CDR3 is TGTGCCAGCAGCTTTGCGGCAGGGTCCGGCTACACCTTC. Residues: CASSFAAGSGYTF.